In its sample, the clone carrying this T cell receptor (beta chain) was seen many times. This record belongs to a study of Graves' ophthalmopathy and Graves' hyperthyroidism. Ophthalmopathy donors' eye disease showed moderate-to-severe activity, CAS of at least 3, NOSPECS of at least 4 and duration under 3 months. The evidence that diagnosis relied on was clinical symptoms, serum thyroxine, TRAb, thyroid ultrasound and orbital computed tomography. Sampling over 8 ml of fresh peripheral blood provided the PBMCs. TCR beta CDR3 regions were amplified from RNA transcripts. Second-round multiplex PCR came after a first-round RT-PCR that employed HTBI primers. TCRdb called the multiplex PCR reads again in MiXCR, with one record for every CDR3 protein. The table lists a few hundred thousand distinct CDR3 sequences, approximately 20% of them singletons. V lost 7 bases to trimming and J lost 4 bases; unmatched junction nucleotides: 11. The CDR3 extends over 15 amino acids. Germline CDR1 is MNHNS and CDR2 is SASEGT.

The receptor comes from a woman aged 18 to 35 with Graves' ophthalmopathy. Sequencing was carried out using peripheral blood. The V call is TRBV6-1, the J call TRBJ2-5; 8 bases agree with TRBD2. CDR3 sequence (DNA): TGTGCCAGCAAATTTAGCGGGATTGTAGTAGAGACCCAGTACTTC. Translated, it gives CASKFSGIVVETQYF.